What follows are 20 T cell receptor beta chains derived from one specimen sequenced in a study of blood T cell repertoires in COVID-19. Generated by immunoSEQ multiplex PCR, the TCRdb table keeps only in-frame clones and is missing some. The data show about 410,000 clones, approximately 91% seen once. The source material was peripheral blood. These receptor sequences come from a middle-aged woman with COVID-19, enrolled during active disease.

The CDR3 spells CASSYSIAVSTDTQYF. DNA of the CDR3: TGTGCCAGCAGTTACTCGATAGCGGTTAGCACAGATACGCAGTATTTT. The genes are TRBV6-5 and TRBJ2-3, with D perhaps TRBD2 (6 bases). The CDR3 is made up of 16 amino acids. Germline V lookup: CDR1 MNHEY, CDR2 SVGAGI. The ends were cut back, 0 bases at V and 0 bases at J, with 10 bases in the middle.

This clone was seen only a few times. This chain uses TRBV27 with TRBJ2-7, with D tentatively TRBD2 (5 bases). This CDR3 is 17 amino acids long. V was pared by 2 bases and J by 0 bases, with 17 bases between. Germline V gene data show CDR1 as MNHEY and CDR2 as SMNVEV (reference sequence). CDR3 protein: CASSLGLAGLSSYEQYF. The CDR3 DNA follows: TGTGCCAGCAGTTTAGGCCTCGCAGGACTCAGCTCCTACGAGCAGTACTTC.

The V call is TRBV28, the J call TRBJ1-2; 7 nucleotides align to TRBD1. J lost 0 bases, V lost 1 base, and 8 bases had no gene match. Per the germline V gene, CDR1 is MDHEN and CDR2 is SYDVKM. This CDR3 has 17 residues. The CDR3: CASSLSAVGQANYGYTF. CDR3 nucleotide sequence: TGTGCCAGCAGTTTATCTGCCGTAGGACAGGCTAACTATGGCTACACCTTC.

This chain links TRBV7-9 with TRBJ2-3; 7 nucleotides match TRBD1. After removal of 5 bases from V and 1 base from J, the junction contained 9 bases not matched to a gene. The CDR3 extends over 16 amino acids. In germline, CDR1 is SEHNR, CDR2 FQNEAQ (reference sequence). The CDR3 is CASSPETGMGTDTQYF. CDR3 nucleotide sequence: TGTGCCAGCAGCCCCGAGACAGGGATGGGCACAGATACGCAGTATTTT.

This chain links TRBV29-1 with TRBJ2-1; D is unclear. Germline-derived CDR1 and CDR2 are SQVTM and ANQGSEA. The CDR3 runs to 14 residues. The ends were cut back, 4 bases at V and 3 bases at J, with 13 bases in the middle. CDR3 coding DNA: TGCAGCGTTGGTAGACTGACGAACTACAATGAGCAGTTCTTC. Its protein is CSVGRLTNYNEQFF.

This chain joins TRBV5-4 and TRBJ2-2, with 7 bases matching TRBD2. CDR1 is SGHNT, CDR2 YYREEE, per germline (reference sequence). The CDR3 covers 14 residues. Trimming took 7 bases from V and 3 from J; bases not matched to a gene: 6. In nucleotides, the CDR3 is TGTGCCAGCCTCCGTGCGGGAGACACCGGGGAGCTGTTTTTT. Amino acids: CASLRAGDTGELFF.

The CDR3 nucleotides read TGCGCCAGCAGCCAAGGGCTAGCGGGTAGTCTCACAGATACGCAGTATTTT. This gives the protein CASSQGLAGSLTDTQYF. The chain employs TRBV4-3 and TRBJ2-3, with 8 bases aligning to TRBD2. The CDR3 contains 17 residues. The germline V gene has CDR1 LGHNA and CDR2 YSLEER. With 1 base clipped from V and 2 bases from J, the junction kept 8 bases outside the gene matches.

This sequence joins TRBV28 and TRBJ1-2, with D unresolved. This CDR3 has 13 amino acids. With 2 bases removed from V and 3 bases from J, the gap between germline ends came to 7 bases. Germline V CDR1 and CDR2: MDHEN, SYDVKM. The CDR3 reads CASSLQTYYGYTF. DNA for the CDR3: TGTGCCAGCAGTTTACAGACTTACTATGGCTACACCTTC.

The chain carries TRBV29-1 and TRBJ1-2, with D maybe TRBD1 (6 bases). The CDR3 contains 13 residues. Looked up from germline, CDR1 is SQVTM and CDR2 is ANQGSEA. V lost 7 bases to trimming and J lost 2 bases, with 14 bases between them. This CDR3 reads CSAETGTNYGYTF. In DNA form, the CDR3 reads TGCAGCGCAGAAACAGGGACCAACTATGGCTACACCTTC.

This chain joins TRBV7-2 and TRBJ1-5, with 8 bases lining up with TRBD1. Trimming took 5 bases from V and 3 from J; bases not matched to a gene: 6. The length of the CDR3 is 15 residues. Germline lookup yields CDR1 SGHTA and CDR2 FQGNSA. CDR3 sequence (DNA): TGTGCCAGCAGCGCGACAGGGGTCCACAATCAGCCCCAGCATTTT. The encoded protein is CASSATGVHNQPQHF. Variable domain in full (rest from reference TRBV7-2 and TRBJ1-5): GAGVSQSPSNKVTEKGKDVELRCDPISGHTALYWYRQSLGQGLEFLIYFQGNSAPDKSGLPSDRFSAERTGGSVSTLTIQRTQQEDSAVYLCASSATGVHNQPQHFGDGTRLSIL.

Comment on this clone: Compared with germline, one end of the junction differs, possibly owing to a read error. The V gene is TRBV7-7, the J gene TRBJ1-5; D gene uncertain. The CDR3 has 13 amino acids. CDR1 and CDR2 from the germline V gene are SSHAT and FNYEAQ (reference sequence). The CDR3 is CASSTGADQPQHF. In DNA, the CDR3 is TGTGCTAGCAGCACCGGAGCGGATCAGCCCCAGCATTTT. The full variable domain, with the rest looked up from reference TRBV7-7 and TRBJ1-5, is GAGVSQSPRYKVTKRGQDVTLRCDPISSHATLYWYQQALGQGPEFLTYFNYEAQPDKSGLPSDRFSAERPEGSISTLTIQRTEQRDSAMYRCASSTGADQPQHFGDGTRLSIL.

The J gene is TRBJ1-2, the V gene TRBV19; no definite D call. Per the germline V gene, CDR1 is LNHDA and CDR2 is SQIVND (reference sequence). Trimming removed 3 bases at V and 3 bases at J, with 11 bases between. The CDR3 consists of 14 residues. In DNA form, the CDR3 reads TGTGCCAGTAGTATCGACCCTCAGGACTATGGCTACACCTTC. It translates to CASSIDPQDYGYTF.

The genes are TRBV4-3 and TRBJ1-3, with TRBD2 matching over 8 bases. Near its end, the DNA agrees better with TRBJ2-2, so the J call may be wrong. There are 15 residues in the CDR3. In germline, CDR1 is LGHNA, CDR2 YSLEER. The CDR3 is CASSQDLAGNGELFF. CDR3 in DNA: TGCGCCAGCAGCCAAGATCTAGCGGGTAACGGGGAGCTGTTTTTT.

This sequence joins TRBV7-2 and TRBJ1-1; D ambiguous. CDR3 size: 13 residues. Trimming cost V 5 bases and J 4 bases, with 11 bases left between them. Germline CDR1 and CDR2: SGHTA and FQGNSA. The CDR3: CASSVGRATEAFF. The DNA of the CDR3 is TGTGCCAGCAGCGTAGGGAGGGCCACTGAAGCTTTCTTT.

The J gene is TRBJ2-1, the V gene TRBV4-3, with D possibly being TRBD2 (5 bases). Trimming took 0 bases from V and 9 from J, leaving 12 bases between them. Germline CDR1 reads LGHNA; CDR2 reads YSLEER. The CDR3 runs 14 residues. CDR3 sequence (DNA): TGCGCCAGCAGCCAAGAGGTCGGGGTAAGTGAGCAGTTCTTC. Residues: CASSQEVGVSEQFF.

V and J are TRBV7-2 and TRBJ2-1, with 9 bases fitting TRBD2. V gave up 3 bases and J gave up 6 bases; unmatched junction bases: 6. Per the germline V gene, CDR1 is SGHTA and CDR2 is FQGNSA. The CDR3 has 15 amino acids. DNA for the CDR3: TGTGCCAGCAGCTTCGTCGGGACTAGCCTCAATGAGCAGTTCTTC. Protein product: CASSFVGTSLNEQFF.

The rearrangement links TRBV6-5 to TRBJ1-2, with 7 bases aligning to TRBD1. The CDR3 consists of 14 residues. The V and J ends lost 6 bases and 6 bases, in that order; junction bases with no gene match: 10. Germline values: CDR1 MNHEY, CDR2 SVGAGI. CDR3 sequence reads: CASREGQMWHGYTF. The DNA of the CDR3 is TGTGCCAGCAGAGAGGGACAGATGTGGCATGGCTACACCTTC.

CDR3 region: CASRDRGFSYEQYF. CDR3 bases: TGTGCCAGCAGAGACAGGGGGTTTAGCTACGAGCAGTACTTC. This chain uses TRBV27 with TRBJ2-7, with 9 bases that match TRBD1. The CDR3 is 14 amino acids. V shed 6 bases, J shed 3 bases, and the junction held 6 bases outside the gene matches. Germline CDR1 MNHEY, CDR2 SMNVEV (reference sequence).

The chain carries TRBV30 and TRBJ1-6; D not certain. Trimming took off 4 bases at V and 6 bases at J, with 13 bases between the two ends. This CDR3 comprises 14 residues. CDR1 and CDR2 (germline): GTSNPN, SVGIG (reference sequence). The CDR3 protein is CAWMVGATNSPLHF. For the CDR3, the DNA is TGTGCCTGGATGGTGGGCGCTACTAATTCACCCCTCCACTTT.

The rearrangement uses TRBV27 and TRBJ1-5; 7 bases match TRBD1. V was clipped by 3 bases and J by 3 bases; unmatched bases: 5. CDR3 length: 15 residues. Looked up from germline, CDR1 is MNHEY and CDR2 is SMNVEV (reference sequence). This chain's CDR3 is CASSFTGTANQPQHF. CDR3 DNA sequence: TGTGCCAGCAGTTTCACCGGGACAGCCAATCAGCCCCAGCATTTT.